Only one count was recorded for the clone carrying this TCR beta chain. Only in-frame clones appear in the TCRdb table, and some are missing; sequencing was by immunoSEQ multiplex PCR. The table shows 250,000 or so clones, with roughly 87% occurring only once. The data stem from a study of Ad26.COV2.S vaccination and SARS-CoV-2 variants. CDR3 length: 16 residues. Trimming left V 3 bases short and J 5 bases short, with 17 bases between. Germline CDR1 reads SEHNR; CDR2 reads FQNEAQ (reference sequence). Treatment: over 15 received Ad26.COV2.S at low or high dose, single or two shots; roughly 5 received placebo; per-sample allocation not given. It was on day 63 after the first vaccine or placebo injection that samples were taken.

This TCR came from a person between 18 and 59 years old who received the Ad26.COV2.S COVID-19 vaccine or a placebo. The specimen was peripheral blood, collected in a trial of Ad26.COV2.S vaccine versus placebo. The chain has TRBV7-9 and TRBJ2-1; tentatively, D is TRBD1 or TRBD2 (5 bases each). CDR3 amino acids: CASSFWVGRTNNEQFF. The CDR3 DNA reads as TGTGCCAGCAGCTTTTGGGTGGGACGGACCAACAATGAGCAGTTCTTC.